The 14 T cell receptor beta chains listed next were all sequenced from one sample in a study of control samples from healthy donors and cancer patients. Assay used: immunoSEQ multiplex PCR; TCRdb lists only in-frame clones, some missing. The table lists around 110,000 clones, 93% of them singletons. Sequenced input: blood. All receptors derive from a man aged 25 to 40 in good health.

This clone came up a few times. The rearrangement uses TRBV10-3 and TRBJ1-2; the D is unclear. Germline V gene lookup returns CDR1 ENHRY and CDR2 SYGVKD. Trimming stripped 1 base from V and 4 bases from J, with 13 bases between. CDR3 length: 15 amino acids. The CDR3 DNA is TGTGCCATCAGTGAGTTGGGCCCAGATTTCTATGGCTACACCTTC. Translation gives CAISELGPDFYGYTF.

This chain uses TRBV18 with TRBJ2-3, with 11 nucleotides matching TRBD2. There are 17 residues in the CDR3. Germline trimming cut 3 bases from V and 1 base from J; bases unmatched to any gene: 6. From germline, CDR1 is KGHSH and CDR2 LQKENI. In nucleotides, the CDR3 is TGTGCCAGCTCACCCGTAGCGGGGGGGCTGGGCACAGATACGCAGTATTTT. Protein sequence: CASSPVAGGLGTDTQYF.

The chain is built from TRBV18 and TRBJ2-3, with D unresolved. The CDR3 runs 17 residues. The V end lost 3 bases, the J end lost 2 bases, and 18 bases lay between the germline ends. Germline assignment: CDR1 KGHSH and CDR2 LQKENI. The CDR3 nucleotides are TGTGCCAGCTCACCGCTTGCGAGTTGGCCAGACACAGATACGCAGTATTTT. It codes for CASSPLASWPDTDTQYF. Combining the CDR3 with reference TRBV18 and TRBJ2-3 gives the whole variable domain NAGVMQNPRHLVRRRGQEARLRCSPMKGHSHVYWYRQLPEEGLKFMVYLQKENIIDESGMPKERFSAEFPKEGPSILRIQQVVRGDSAAYFCASSPLASWPDTDTQYFGPGTRLTVL.

The V call is TRBV7-9, the J call TRBJ2-3, with 11 bases matching TRBD2. Germline V gene sequence: CDR1 SEHNR, CDR2 FQNEAQ (reference sequence). This CDR3 region has 17 residues. V lost 4 bases, J lost 1 base, and 7 bases stayed unmatched. The CDR3 reads CASSSYRGLAGTDTQYF. CDR3 DNA: TGTGCCAGCAGCTCCTATAGGGGACTAGCGGGCACAGATACGCAGTATTTT. The full variable domain, completed using reference TRBV7-9 and TRBJ2-3, is DTGVSQNPRHKITKRGQNVTFRCDPISEHNRLYWYRQTLGQGPEFLTYFQNEAQLEKSRLLSDRFSAERPKGSFSTLEIQRTEQGDSAMYLCASSSYRGLAGTDTQYFGPGTRLTVL.

V gene TRBV6-2 or TRBV6-3 combines with J gene TRBJ2-3; 10 bases fit TRBD2. This CDR3 is 16 amino acids long. After removal of 5 bases from V and 4 bases from J, the junction contained 9 bases not matched to a gene. Germline CDR1 is MNHEY and CDR2 is SVGEGT. This CDR3 reads CASSDIFSGGSDTQYF. In DNA, the CDR3 is TGTGCCAGCAGTGATATTTTTAGCGGGGGGTCAGATACGCAGTATTTT.

J is TRBJ2-3 and V is TRBV9; D uncertain. The CDR3 is made up of 15 amino acids. CDR1 is SGDLS and CDR2 is YYNGEE in the germline V gene. With 4 bases removed from V and 6 bases from J, the gap between germline ends came to 18 bases. The CDR3 DNA reads TGTGCCAGCAGCCCCACCGGGTCAATCATTGATACGCAGTATTTT. Translating it yields CASSPTGSIIDTQYF.

The genes are TRBV7-8 and TRBJ1-2, with 10 bases aligning to TRBD1. With 6 bases clipped from V and 4 bases from J, the junction kept 5 bases outside the gene matches. Germline V lookup: CDR1 SGHVS, CDR2 FQNEAQ. This CDR3 comprises 14 residues. The CDR3 loop is CASSETGGFYGYTF. In DNA form, the CDR3 reads TGTGCCAGCAGTGAGACAGGGGGCTTCTATGGCTACACCTTC.

This sequence joins TRBV11-2 and TRBJ2-1, with 9 bases lining up with TRBD1. This CDR3 spans 12 amino acids. Germline values: CDR1 SGHAT, CDR2 FQNNGV. J was trimmed by 8 bases and V by 8 bases; bases with no gene match: 4. CDR3 sequence reads: CASGQGPHEQFF. CDR3 sequence (DNA): TGTGCCAGCGGACAGGGGCCCCATGAGCAGTTCTTC.

This chain links TRBV2 with TRBJ1-2; TRBD1 is a possible D gene (6 bases). The CDR3 has 15 amino acids. Germline V CDR1 and CDR2: SNHLY, FYNNEI. V lost 1 base and J 7 bases, leaving 16 bases between the germline ends. The CDR3 DNA reads TGTGCCAGCAGTGAAGGATTTGGGGGGCAGGGTGGCTACACCTTC. Translated, it gives CASSEGFGGQGGYTF.

In its sample, this clone was seen once. CDR3 amino acids: CASSDSQRGSYNEQFF. CDR3 bases: TGTGCCAGCAGTGACTCACAGCGGGGGAGTTACAATGAGCAGTTCTTC. The rearrangement links TRBV6-4 to TRBJ2-1, with TRBD2 matching 8 bases. V was pared by 0 bases and J by 4 bases, with 5 bases of the junction left unmatched. There are 16 residues in the CDR3. Germline CDR1 MRHNA, CDR2 SNTAGT.

The chain joins TRBV12-5 to TRBJ1-4, with 9 bases fitting TRBD1. The CDR3 is made up of 16 amino acids. V was pared by 6 bases and J by 0 bases, with 5 bases of the junction left unmatched. Germline values: CDR1 LGHNT, CDR2 FRNRAP. CDR3 sequence: CASGQGAGATNEKLFF. The CDR3 nucleotides are TGTGCTAGTGGACAGGGGGCCGGGGCAACTAATGAAAAACTGTTTTTT.

The chain joins TRBV6-5 to TRBJ2-3, with 7 bases lining up with TRBD1. Germline V gene sequence: CDR1 MNHEY, CDR2 SVGAGI. This CDR3 has 14 residues. Unmatched junction bases numbered 5, after V lost 4 bases and J lost 4 bases. Here the CDR3 reads CASSSRGRADTQYF. CDR3 DNA sequence: TGTGCCAGCAGTTCGAGGGGGCGTGCAGATACGCAGTATTTT.

The chain employs TRBV19 and TRBJ1-5; D possibly corresponds to TRBD1 (5 bases). Germline V CDR1 and CDR2: LNHDA, SQIVND (reference sequence). The V end lost 7 bases, the J end lost 5 bases, and 21 bases lay between the germline ends. CDR3 length: 16 amino acids. The CDR3 nucleotides are TGTGCCAGTACTCCCTCTCGGGGGGAATGGGATCAGCCCCAGCATTTT. This encodes CASTPSRGEWDQPQHF.

The CDR3 is CATSERERMDEQFF. The CDR3 coding sequence is TGTGCCACCAGTGAGAGGGAGAGAATGGATGAGCAGTTCTTC. This chain joins TRBV24-1 and TRBJ2-1; tentative D call: TRBD2 (5 bases). V lost 4 bases and J lost 8, with 14 bases in between. The CDR3 contains 14 residues. CDR1 is KGHDR and CDR2 is SFDVKD in the germline V gene.